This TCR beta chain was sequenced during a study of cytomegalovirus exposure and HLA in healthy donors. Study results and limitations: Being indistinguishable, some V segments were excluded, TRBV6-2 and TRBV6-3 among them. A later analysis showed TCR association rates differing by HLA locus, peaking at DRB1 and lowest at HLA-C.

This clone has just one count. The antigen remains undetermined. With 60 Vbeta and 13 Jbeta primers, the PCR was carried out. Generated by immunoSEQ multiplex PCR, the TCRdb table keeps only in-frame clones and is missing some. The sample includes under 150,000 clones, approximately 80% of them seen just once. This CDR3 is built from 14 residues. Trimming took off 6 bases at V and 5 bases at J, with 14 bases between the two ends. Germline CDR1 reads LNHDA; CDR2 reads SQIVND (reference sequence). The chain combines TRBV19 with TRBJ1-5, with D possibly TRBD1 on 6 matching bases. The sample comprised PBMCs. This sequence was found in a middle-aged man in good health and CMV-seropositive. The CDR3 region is CASSPGGTYQPQHF. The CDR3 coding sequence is TGTGCCAGTAGCCCGGGGGGCACGTATCAGCCCCAGCATTTT. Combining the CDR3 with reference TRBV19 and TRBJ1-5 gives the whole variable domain DGGITQSPKYLFRKEGQNVTLSCEQNLNHDAMYWYRQDPGQGLRLIYYSQIVNDFQKGDIAEGYSVSREKKESFPLTVTSAQKNPTAFYLCASSPGGTYQPQHFGDGTRLSIL.